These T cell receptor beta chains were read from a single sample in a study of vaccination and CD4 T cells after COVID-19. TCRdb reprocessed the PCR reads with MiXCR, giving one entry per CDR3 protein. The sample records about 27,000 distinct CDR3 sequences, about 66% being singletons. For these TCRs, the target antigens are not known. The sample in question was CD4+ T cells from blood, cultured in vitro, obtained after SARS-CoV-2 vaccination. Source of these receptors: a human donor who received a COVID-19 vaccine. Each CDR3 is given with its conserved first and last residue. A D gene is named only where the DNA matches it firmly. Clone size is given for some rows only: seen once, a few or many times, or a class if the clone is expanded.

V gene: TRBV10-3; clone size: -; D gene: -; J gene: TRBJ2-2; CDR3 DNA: TGTGCCACCCACCCCAAAGGGCTGAACACCGGGGAGCTGTTTTTT; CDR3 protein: CATHPKGLNTGELFF
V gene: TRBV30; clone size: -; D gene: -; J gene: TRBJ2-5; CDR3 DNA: TGTGCCTGGAGTGTAAGGAGGTCGGCCCCCCGCCAAGAGACCCAGTACTTC; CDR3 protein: CAWSVRRSAPRQETQYF
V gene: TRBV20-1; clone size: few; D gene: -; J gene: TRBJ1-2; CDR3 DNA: TGCAGTGCTAGAGCGCGGTATGGGGATGGCTACACCTTC; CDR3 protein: CSARARYGDGYTF
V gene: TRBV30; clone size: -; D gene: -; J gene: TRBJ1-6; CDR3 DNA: TGTGCCTGGAGTGTACAGGGTCCCAATTCACCCCTCCACTTT; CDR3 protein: CAWSVQGPNSPLHF
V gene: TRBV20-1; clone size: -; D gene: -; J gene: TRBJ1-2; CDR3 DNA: TGCAGTGCCCCTGAGGCTGGGGCCAGGGTTAACTATGGCTACACCTTC; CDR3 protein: CSAPEAGARVNYGYTF
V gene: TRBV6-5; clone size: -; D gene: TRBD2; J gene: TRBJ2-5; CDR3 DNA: TGTGCCAGCAGTTACTCTAGCGGGGGGGCTCGGGAGACCCAGTACTTC; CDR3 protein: CASSYSSGGARETQYF
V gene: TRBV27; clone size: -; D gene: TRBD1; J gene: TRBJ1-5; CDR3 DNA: TGTGCCAGCAGTTTAAAGAGGGGGCCATCGGGGAATCAGCCCCAGCATTTT; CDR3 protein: CASSLKRGPSGNQPQHF
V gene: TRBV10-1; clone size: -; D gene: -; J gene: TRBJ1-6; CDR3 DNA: TGCGCCAGCAGTCCCCTCCTAAACTCGACAGTCTCCAATTCACCCCTCCACTTT; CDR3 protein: CASSPLLNSTVSNSPLHF
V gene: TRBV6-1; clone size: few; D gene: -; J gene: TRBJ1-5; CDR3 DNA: TGTGCCAGCCAAAGGGGGGTACAAGCAGGCCAGCCCCAGCATTTT; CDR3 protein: CASQRGVQAGQPQHF
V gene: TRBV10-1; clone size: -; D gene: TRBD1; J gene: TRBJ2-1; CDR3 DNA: TGCGCCAGCAGTGACCCCAGGGGGCGGGAGCAGTTCTTC; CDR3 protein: CASSDPRGREQFF
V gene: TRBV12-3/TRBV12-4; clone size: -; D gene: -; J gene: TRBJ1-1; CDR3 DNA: TGTGCCAGCAGGGGGAACGCGAACACTGAAGCTTTCTTT; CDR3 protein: CASRGNANTEAFF
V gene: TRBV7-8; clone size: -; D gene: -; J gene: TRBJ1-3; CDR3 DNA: TGTGCCAGCAGCTTTGGACATTCCGGGACAACCGGGGGAAACACCATATATTTT; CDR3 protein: CASSFGHSGTTGGNTIYF
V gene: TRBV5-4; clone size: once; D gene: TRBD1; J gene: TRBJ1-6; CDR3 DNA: TGTGCCAGCAGCCTGGACAGGGGGGATTCACCCCTCCACTTT; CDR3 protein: CASSLDRGDSPLHF
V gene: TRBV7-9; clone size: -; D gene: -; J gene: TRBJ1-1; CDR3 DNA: TGTGCCAGCAGCCGCACTGTGGGGGGAAGGGCCAATATGAACACTGAAGCTTTCTTT; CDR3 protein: CASSRTVGGRANMNTEAFF
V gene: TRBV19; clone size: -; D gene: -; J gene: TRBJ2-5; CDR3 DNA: TGTGCCAGTAGTATGGCAGATCAAGAGACCCAGTACTTC; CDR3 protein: CASSMADQETQYF
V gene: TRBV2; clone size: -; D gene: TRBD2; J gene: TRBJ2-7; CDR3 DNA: TGTGCCGGCAGTGAAGCCACTAGCGGGGGTCACCGAAACTACGAGCAGTACTTC; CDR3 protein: CAGSEATSGGHRNYEQYF
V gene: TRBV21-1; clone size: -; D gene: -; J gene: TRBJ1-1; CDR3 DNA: TGTGCCAGCAGCCCATGGACTTGGCCGAACACTGAAGCTTTCTTT; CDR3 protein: CASSPWTWPNTEAFF
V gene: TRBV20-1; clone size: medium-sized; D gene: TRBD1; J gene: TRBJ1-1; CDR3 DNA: TGCAGTGCTAGTAAGGGGGCGGCCGACGGAGCTTTCTTT; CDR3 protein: CSASKGAADGAFF
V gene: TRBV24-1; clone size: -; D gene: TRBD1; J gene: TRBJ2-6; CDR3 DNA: TGTGCCACCAGTGACCCCCGTTGGACAGGGGCCGGGGCCAACGTCCTGACTTTC; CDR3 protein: CATSDPRWTGAGANVLTF
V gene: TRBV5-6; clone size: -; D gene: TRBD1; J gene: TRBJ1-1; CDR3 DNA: TGTGCCAGCAGCAGGACAGGGATTGAAGCTTTCTTT; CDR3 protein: CASSRTGIEAFF
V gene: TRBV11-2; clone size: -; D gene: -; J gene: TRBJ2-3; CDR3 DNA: TGTGCCAGCAGCTTAGATAGCACAGATACGCAGTATTTT; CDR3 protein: CASSLDSTDTQYF
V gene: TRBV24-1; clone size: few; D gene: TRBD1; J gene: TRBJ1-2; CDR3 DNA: TGTGCCACCAGTGACCTGGACAGGGTGAGAGGCTACACCTTC; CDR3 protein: CATSDLDRVRGYTF